The rows below give T cell receptor beta chains drawn from one sample of a study of T cells in Graves' hyperthyroidism and ophthalmopathy. Each CDR3 protein gets one entry after TCRdb re-called the multiplex PCR reads with MiXCR. The repertoire has 550,000 to 600,000 distinct CDR3 sequences, just over 45% of them found once; the top ten carry around 17%. The sequenced sample consisted of peripheral blood or thyroid tissue (not recorded which). Receptors were obtained from an adult woman with Graves' disease, either hyperthyroidism or ophthalmopathy (not recorded which). CDR3s leave out the opening cysteine and the closing phenylalanine or tryptophan.

v_call: TRBV20-1
cdr3_aa: SAAGGDQPQH

v_call: TRBV12-3/TRBV12-4
cdr3_aa: ASSQGQGRDYGYT

v_call: TRBV5-1
cdr3_aa: ASSLDDQETQY

v_call: TRBV7-7
cdr3_aa: ASSSHRDGDSPLH

v_call: TRBV7-9
cdr3_aa: ASSSSRAYEQY

v_call: TRBV4-2
cdr3_aa: ASSQVRDRTNTGELF

v_call: TRBV7-2
cdr3_aa: ASSLGTSESGEQY

v_call: TRBV6-1
cdr3_aa: ASSDDRDQNTGELF

v_call: TRBV7-2
cdr3_aa: ASSLAAGASGNT

v_call: TRBV7-2
cdr3_aa: ASSWDGRNQPQH

v_call: TRBV2
cdr3_aa: ASSPRTGSEDGYT

v_call: TRBV12-3/TRBV12-4
cdr3_aa: ASSLRVLGWYEQY

v_call: TRBV30
cdr3_aa: AWSRTGAEAF

v_call: TRBV7-8
cdr3_aa: ASSHDRVWNEQF

v_call: TRBV7-8
cdr3_aa: ASRPSGELF

v_call: TRBV11-2
cdr3_aa: ASSPHRGIDYGYT

v_call: TRBV7-2
cdr3_aa: ASSLAVSLEYNEQF

v_call: TRBV24-1
cdr3_aa: ASGHGNQETQY

v_call: TRBV10-3
cdr3_aa: AINRGVMETQY

v_call: TRBV10-1
cdr3_aa: ASSRAGDFYEQY

v_call: TRBV10-3
cdr3_aa: AIRSDGRGGIQY

v_call: TRBV19
cdr3_aa: ASSSGSSGANVLT

v_call: TRBV20-1
cdr3_aa: SARDYRFYEQY

v_call: TRBV5-1
cdr3_aa: ASDRMDSPLH

v_call: TRBV5-1
cdr3_aa: AGSLGQLSGELF

v_call: TRBV28
cdr3_aa: ASSLHRISNTGELF

v_call: TRBV7-2
cdr3_aa: ASSLKGQPTNRGKY

v_call: TRBV19
cdr3_aa: ASSIWGRNTEAF

v_call: TRBV29-1
cdr3_aa: SVEGTGVLETQY

v_call: TRBV27
cdr3_aa: ASSPLGGAEAF

v_call: TRBV6-1
cdr3_aa: ASSEVIEGPQY

v_call: TRBV7-9
cdr3_aa: ASSQRFGTGTYEQY

v_call: TRBV7-2
cdr3_aa: ASSLGGGGYEQY

v_call: TRBV12-3/TRBV12-4
cdr3_aa: ASSLWPGGSNGELF

v_call: TRBV7-3
cdr3_aa: ASSYGGAATGELF

v_call: TRBV2
cdr3_aa: ASSVEGQY

v_call: TRBV5-1
cdr3_aa: ASSRTGAF